These 30 T cell receptor beta chains share one sample of origin, sequenced in a study of graft-versus-host responses after intestinal transplantation (dated by TCRdb to about 2021). The sample's time point, from its label and the paper: cells obtained before transplantation from donor or recipient. These TCRs are of unknown antigen specificity. The receptor library was made with the immunoSEQ multiplex PCR assay. TCRdb retrieved this table from immuneACCESS and kept in-frame rearrangements only. Not all clones are present; in checked studies, unresolved V genes account for under half, and no reason is known for the remainder. The sample table shows about 90,000 clones, and around four fifths are seen once. About a sixth of the sample is taken by the ten largest. Sample: unstimulated CD8+ T cells sorted from spleen or lymph node cells, taken before intestinal transplant. The source of these receptors is a human donor who received an intestinal transplant.

The rearrangement links TRBV29-1 to TRBJ2-5, with D unresolved. CDR1 is SQVTM, CDR2 ANQGSEA, per germline. The CDR3 has 15 residues. V lost 0 bases and J 2 bases, leaving 13 bases between the germline ends. Written as DNA, the CDR3 is TGCAGCGTTGAAGATCTCCTAGACGGACAAGAGACCCAGTACTTC. This sequence encodes CSVEDLLDGQETQYF.

The rearrangement joins TRBV27 to TRBJ1-2, with D possibly matching TRBD1 (5 bases). This CDR3 contains 14 residues. The germline V gene has CDR1 MNHEY and CDR2 SMNVEV (reference sequence). V was trimmed by 3 bases and J by 2 bases, leaving 10 bases between them. The CDR3 region has the DNA TGTGCCAGCAGTTTTGGACACCCGAACTATGGCTACACCTTC. It specifies CASSFGHPNYGYTF.

This clone is a singleton in its sample. The chain is built from TRBV5-3 and TRBJ1-5; no clear D gene. TRBV5-3 is flagged as an ORF with uncertain function. The CDR3 totals 14 residues. V lost 7 bases, J lost 2 bases, and 13 bases lay in between. The CDR3 nucleotides are TGTGCCAGAGCACGTGGACGGTGCAATCAGCCCCAGCATTTT. The encoded protein is CARARGRCNQPQHF.

This clone appeared a single time. The chain recombines TRBV19 with TRBJ2-3, with D possibly being TRBD1 (6 bases). The V end lost 1 base, the J end lost 2 bases, and 16 bases lay between the germline ends. Germline lookup yields CDR1 LNHDA and CDR2 SQIVND (reference sequence). CDR3 length: 17 residues. CDR3 DNA: TGTGCCAGTAGTATAGGCCTCCCGGGACAAGTCACAGATACGCAGTATTTT. Translated: CASSIGLPGQVTDTQYF.

This sequence joins TRBV6-1 and TRBJ2-7, with 9 bases identical to TRBD1. Germline-derived CDR1 and CDR2 are MNHNS and SASEGT. The CDR3 has 15 residues. V dropped 6 bases and J dropped 4; count of bases not matched to a gene: 10. The CDR3 DNA reads as TGTGCCAGCAGAATTTCGGGACAGGGCCCTTACGAGCAGTACTTC. It is translated as CASRISGQGPYEQYF.

This chain uses TRBV28 with TRBJ1-3; no reliable D call. V was pared by 3 bases and J by 2 bases, with 8 bases between. Per the germline V gene, CDR1 is MDHEN and CDR2 is SYDVKM. The length of the CDR3 is 14 residues. This chain's CDR3 is CASSFDLTGNTIYF. The CDR3 DNA reads TGTGCCAGCAGTTTCGATTTAACTGGAAACACCATATATTTT.

The sample holds one count of this clone. CDR3 protein: CAISRGGHNSPLHF. CDR3 nucleotide sequence: TGTGCCATCAGTCGAGGAGGTCATAATTCACCCCTCCACTTT. V usage is TRBV10-3 and J usage is TRBJ1-6; D not resolved. Germline lookup yields CDR1 ENHRY and CDR2 SYGVKD. This CDR3 has 14 residues. Trimming removed 5 bases from V and 5 bases from J, with 10 bases in between.

The rearrangement joins TRBV27 to TRBJ2-7; TRBD2 is a possible D gene (6 bases). The germline V gene encodes CDR1 MNHEY and CDR2 SMNVEV (reference sequence). CDR3 length: 14 amino acids. With 3 bases removed from V and 0 bases from J, the gap between germline ends came to 9 bases. The CDR3 DNA reads as TGTGCCAGCAGTTTTGACGGGAGCTCCTACGAGCAGTACTTC. Protein sequence: CASSFDGSSYEQYF.

This chain links TRBV19 with TRBJ2-7; 10 bases agree with TRBD2. Germline loops: CDR1 LNHDA, CDR2 SQIVND (reference sequence). The CDR3 loop spans 14 amino acids. The J segment lost 1 base and the V segment lost 5 bases, leaving 2 bases of the junction unmatched. This CDR3 reads CASSALAGSYEQYF. The CDR3 DNA sequence: TGTGCCAGTAGTGCACTAGCGGGATCCTACGAGCAGTACTTC.

The chain couples TRBV9 to TRBJ1-2; possibly TRBD1 for D (5 bases). Trimming removed 0 bases at V and 4 bases at J, with 25 bases between. This CDR3 comprises 19 residues. Germline CDR1 is SGDLS and CDR2 is YYNGEE. The CDR3 reads CASSVALQGPSDASYGYTF. As DNA, the CDR3 is TGTGCCAGCAGCGTAGCTTTGCAGGGACCCTCCGATGCCTCCTATGGCTACACCTTC.

This rearrangement joins TRBV11-1 to TRBJ2-7; 7 bases match TRBD1. The CDR3 sequence is 14 residues long. Losses at the gene ends were 0 bases for V and 3 bases for J; bases not matched to a gene: 2. CDR1 is SGHAT, CDR2 FQDESV, per germline (reference sequence). CDR3: CASSLAGGSYEQYF. Written as DNA, the CDR3 is TGTGCCAGCAGCTTAGCAGGGGGCAGCTACGAGCAGTACTTC. Full variable domain (remainder filled in from reference TRBV11-1 and TRBJ2-7): EAEVAQSPRYKITEKSQAVAFWCDPISGHATLYWYRQILGQGPELLVQFQDESVVDDSQLPKDRFSAERLKGVDSTLKIQPAELGDSAMYLCASSLAGGSYEQYFGPGTRLTVT.

A remark on this clone: This CDR3 is also generated by other DNA sequences in the sample. The chain is built from TRBV13 and TRBJ2-1; D remains unclear. Trimming took 0 bases from V and 6 from J, leaving 0 bases between them. CDR1 and CDR2 from the germline V gene are PRHDT and FYEKMQ (reference sequence). CDR3 length: 11 residues. CDR3 residues: CASSLGNEQFF. CDR3 in DNA: TGTGCCAGCAGCTTAGGCAATGAGCAGTTCTTC.

The chain has TRBV10-3 and TRBJ2-1; TRBD2 matches 9 bases. Germline lookup yields CDR1 ENHRY and CDR2 SYGVKD. There are 17 residues in the CDR3. V lost 6 bases, J lost 4 bases, and 13 bases stayed unmatched. The DNA of the CDR3 is TGTGCCATCAGGGCGGGGGGGCCTCCCCTACATTACAATGAGCAGTTCTTC. Its translation is CAIRAGGPPLHYNEQFF.

The V gene is TRBV4-1, the J gene TRBJ1-5; maybe TRBD1 (6 bases). The ends were cut back, 0 bases at V and 5 bases at J, with 17 bases in the middle. Germline values: CDR1 MGHRA, CDR2 YSYEKL. The CDR3 is 17 amino acids. For the CDR3, the DNA is TGCGCCAGCAGCCAAGATCACAGGGCAGTGGTGTATCAGCCCCAGCATTTT. Encoded protein: CASSQDHRAVVYQPQHF.

The CDR3 protein is CASSYLTRTGPYEQYF. CDR3 DNA: TGTGCCAGCAGTTACCTCACCCGGACAGGTCCCTACGAGCAGTACTTC. This sequence joins TRBV6-5 and TRBJ2-5, with 7 bases lining up with TRBD1. The J call may be wrong; the DNA end is better matched by TRBJ2-7. Germline values: CDR1 MNHEY, CDR2 SVGAGI. This CDR3 has 16 amino acids.

The rearrangement uses TRBV6-4 and TRBJ2-5; 10 nucleotides agree with TRBD2. CDR1 is MRHNA, CDR2 SNTAGT, per germline. This CDR3 comprises 15 residues. J gave up 5 bases and V 6 bases, and 9 bases lay outside the gene matches. CDR3 protein: CASSPTAGGQETQYF. The CDR3 coding sequence is TGTGCCAGCAGCCCCACAGCGGGGGGGCAGGAGACCCAGTACTTC.

The J gene is TRBJ1-1, the V gene TRBV4-1, with D hard to call. Deletions cut 1 base from V and 0 bases from J, with 9 bases between. There are 15 residues in the CDR3. The germline V gene encodes CDR1 MGHRA and CDR2 YSYEKL. The CDR3: CASSQGEGLNTEAFF. The CDR3 nucleotides are TGCGCCAGCAGCCAAGGTGAAGGGTTGAACACTGAAGCTTTCTTT.

The rearrangement links TRBV5-1 to TRBJ1-1; 10 bases are shared with TRBD1. CDR1 and CDR2 (germline): SGHRS, YFSETQ. The J segment lost 2 bases and the V segment lost 1 base, leaving 5 bases of the junction unmatched. The CDR3 totals 16 residues. CDR3 nucleotide sequence: TGCGCCAGCAGCTTGTTCCCGACAGGGGGCAACACTGAAGCTTTCTTT. It translates to CASSLFPTGGNTEAFF.

The CDR3 sequence is CASSSQGGLAGVTYEQYF. CDR3 in DNA: TGTGCCAGCAGTTCCCAGGGGGGACTAGCGGGAGTAACCTACGAGCAGTACTTC. The chain recombines TRBV28 with TRBJ2-7, with 14 bases identical to TRBD2. With V trimmed by 4 bases and J by 2 bases, 10 bases remained unmatched. Germline assignment: CDR1 MDHEN and CDR2 SYDVKM. CDR3 length equals 18 residues.

This chain connects TRBV11-2 to TRBJ2-1, with TRBD2 as a possible D gene (6 bases). CDR1 is SGHAT and CDR2 is FQNNGV in the germline V gene. CDR3 length equals 13 residues. Trimming cost V 5 bases and J 14 bases, with 19 bases left between them. The CDR3 region is CASSPAPLGEEFF. CDR3 coding DNA: TGTGCCAGCAGCCCCGCTCCACTAGGGGAGGAGTTCTTC.

The chain is built from TRBV4-1 and TRBJ2-3, with TRBD1 matching 7 bases. The germline V gene encodes CDR1 MGHRA and CDR2 YSYEKL. Trimming removed 4 bases from V and 0 bases from J; junction bases left unmatched: 4. The CDR3 spans 15 residues. CDR3 region: CASSPTGPSTDTQYF. Written as DNA, the CDR3 is TGCGCCAGCAGCCCGACAGGGCCTAGCACAGATACGCAGTATTTT.

This clone was detected only a few times. The chain is built from TRBV27 and TRBJ2-3; D is unresolved. This CDR3 is 13 amino acids long. Germline-derived CDR1 and CDR2 are MNHEY and SMNVEV (reference sequence). Trimming pared 5 bases from V and 7 bases from J, leaving 13 bases between. The CDR3, as DNA: TGTGCCAGCAGTCCAGATGGGCTCCATACGCAGTATTTT. Its translation is CASSPDGLHTQYF.

This clone was seen only a few times. The chain carries TRBV6-6 and TRBJ2-2, with D perhaps matching TRBD1 or TRBD2 (6 bases each). The length of the CDR3 is 15 residues. V was clipped by 2 bases and J by 4 bases, with 11 bases between them. Germline assignment: CDR1 MNHNY and CDR2 SVGAGI (reference sequence). The CDR3 bases are TGTGCCAGCAGTTACGTGGAGGGGGGCACCGGGGAGCTGTTTTTT. It codes for CASSYVEGGTGELFF.

The chain employs TRBV5-1 and TRBJ2-7; 12 bases are a match to TRBD2. The V segment lost 6 bases and the J segment 6 bases; nucleotides outside the gene matches: 10. Per germline, CDR1 SGHRS and CDR2 YFSETQ. The CDR3 length is 15 residues. CDR3 amino acids: CASKLGTSGRFEQYF. In DNA, the CDR3 is TGCGCCAGCAAGCTTGGGACTAGCGGGCGTTTCGAGCAGTACTTC.

This clone was recorded a few times. The genes are TRBV5-4 and TRBJ2-7; the D is unclear. Trimming cost V 0 bases and J 3 bases, with 7 bases left between them. CDR3 length: 13 amino acids. Per germline, CDR1 SGHNT and CDR2 YYREEE (reference sequence). This chain's CDR3 is CASSLGLVYEQYF. In DNA form, the CDR3 reads TGTGCCAGCAGCTTGGGGCTGGTCTACGAGCAGTACTTC.

The gene calls are TRBV6-1 and TRBJ2-1, with unresolved D. Germline lookup yields CDR1 MNHNS and CDR2 SASEGT. Trimming left V 5 bases short and J 1 base short, with 12 bases between. CDR3 length: 15 residues. CDR3: CASSPDPISYNEQFF. The CDR3 DNA is TGTGCCAGCAGTCCCGACCCCATTTCCTACAATGAGCAGTTCTTC.

This chain links TRBV5-1 with TRBJ1-3, with 7 bases lining up with TRBD1. Germline V gene lookup returns CDR1 SGHRS and CDR2 YFSETQ. CDR3 length: 14 residues. V shed 4 bases, J shed 3 bases, and the junction held 4 bases outside the gene matches. CDR3: CASSLQGRGNTIYF. For the CDR3, the DNA is TGCGCCAGCAGCCTACAGGGGCGTGGAAACACCATATATTTT. Full variable domain (rest looked up from reference TRBV5-1 and TRBJ1-3): KAGVTQTPRYLIKTRGQQVTLSCSPISGHRSVSWYQQTPGQGLQFLFEYFSETQRNKGNFPGRFSGRQFSNSRSEMNVSTLELGDSALYLCASSLQGRGNTIYFGEGSWLTVV.

The CDR3, as DNA: TGCGCCAGCAGCCAGCTTTCTGGGCAGGGCAATGAGCAGTTCTTC. This translates into CASSQLSGQGNEQFF. The chain couples TRBV4-1 to TRBJ2-1; tentatively, D is TRBD1 (5 bases). The V end was cut by 3 bases, the J end by 6 bases, with 15 bases between. CDR1 MGHRA and CDR2 YSYEKL come from the germline V gene. The CDR3 loop spans 15 amino acids.

V gene TRBV27 combines with J gene TRBJ2-7; 7 bases align to TRBD1. Germline lookup yields CDR1 MNHEY and CDR2 SMNVEV (reference sequence). After removal of 6 bases from V and 1 base from J, the junction contained 6 bases not matched to a gene. The CDR3 extends over 14 amino acids. CDR3 nucleotides: TGTGCCAGCAGCTTCGGGACAGTTTCCTACGAGCAGTACTTC. As protein: CASSFGTVSYEQYF.

This clone came up a few times. The chain is built from TRBV6-5 and TRBJ2-7; 7 bases fit TRBD1. Trimming cost V 5 bases and J 11 bases; bases outside gene matches: 9. CDR1 is MNHEY, CDR2 SVGAGI, per germline. This CDR3 region has 12 residues. The CDR3 loop reads CASSDRTGEKYF. The CDR3 bases are TGTGCCAGCAGTGACCGGACAGGAGAGAAGTACTTC.